Following are 10 T cell receptor beta chains from one sample sequenced in a study of blood T cell repertoires in COVID-19. This table comes from immunoSEQ multiplex PCR, and its TCRdb copy is limited to in-frame clones, with some not included. Among about 120,000 clones listed, around 64% were seen once. The sample taken for sequencing was peripheral blood. Receptors were obtained from a human donor with acute or convalescent COVID-19. The donor label of this sample is uncertain.

This chain links TRBV3-1 (or the pseudogene TRBV3-2) with TRBJ2-5; D is perhaps TRBD1 (6 bases). This CDR3 contains 15 residues. V dropped 5 bases and J dropped 0 bases, with 13 bases sitting between them. Germline lookup yields CDR1 LGHDT and CDR2 YNNKEL (reference sequence). CDR3 sequence: CASSGRDTDQETQYF. In nucleotides, the CDR3 is TGTGCCAGCAGCGGACGGGACACTGACCAAGAGACCCAGTACTTC.

This clone has only a few counts. The V and J genes are TRBV2 and TRBJ2-1, with a tentative D call TRBD2 (6 bases). The CDR3 is 16 amino acids. The ends were cut back, 2 bases at V and 7 bases at J, with 18 bases in the middle. Germline CDR1 and CDR2: SNHLY and FYNNEI. The CDR3 spells CASSETLGLGGNEQFF. CDR3 bases: TGTGCCAGCAGTGAAACCCTAGGACTGGGGGGAAATGAGCAGTTCTTC.

J is TRBJ2-2 and V is TRBV6-6; D gene unclear. This CDR3 has 13 residues. V was clipped by 6 bases and J by 7 bases, with 12 bases between them. Germline CDR1 reads MNHNY; CDR2 reads SVGAGI (reference sequence). The CDR3, as DNA: TGTGCCAGCAGCCCCGTGCCGAGCGGGGAGCTGTTTTTT. Residues: CASSPVPSGELFF.

V is TRBV6-1 and J is TRBJ1-2; 8 bases match TRBD1. This CDR3 region has 16 residues. V trimming: 4 bases; J trimming: 2 bases; junction bases outside the gene matches: 9. CDR1 is MNHNS, CDR2 SASEGT, per germline. The chain's CDR3 is CASSVPGQATNYGYTF. The CDR3 DNA sequence: TGTGCCAGCAGTGTACCGGGACAGGCGACGAACTATGGCTACACCTTC.

CDR3 DNA sequence: TGTGCCAGCAGCACTGGGAGAAATTTACACTACGAGCAGTACGTC. Encoded protein: CASSTGRNLHYEQYV. The rearrangement joins TRBV21-1 to TRBJ2-7; the tabulated D call, TRBD2, remains unverified against the DNA. TRBV21-1 is assigned pseudogene status. CDR3 length: 15 amino acids.

The chain employs TRBV29-1 and TRBJ2-5, with 8 bases aligning to TRBD1. Looked up from germline, CDR1 is SQVTM and CDR2 is ANQGSEA. Trimming removed 7 bases from V and 1 base from J; junction bases left unmatched: 14. The CDR3 length is 16 residues. This chain's CDR3 is CSAIVGVRGPQETQYF. The CDR3 coding sequence is TGCAGCGCCATTGTGGGGGTCAGGGGGCCCCAAGAGACCCAGTACTTC. Variable domain in full (rest from reference TRBV29-1 and TRBJ2-5): SAVISQKPSRDICQRGTSLTIQCQVDSQVTMMFWYRQQPGQSLTLIATANQGSEATYESGFVIDKFPISRPNLTFSTLTVSNMSPEDSSIYLCSAIVGVRGPQETQYFGPGTRLLVL.

The chain couples TRBV5-1 to TRBJ1-2; 7 bases are shared with TRBD1. Losses at the gene ends were 2 bases for V and 7 bases for J; bases not matched to a gene: 5. CDR1 is SGHRS, CDR2 YFSETQ, per germline. The CDR3 contains 13 residues. CDR3 in amino acids: CASSLDRAGGYTF. The CDR3 DNA is TGCGCCAGCAGCTTAGACAGGGCTGGTGGCTACACCTTC. Full variable domain (rest looked up from reference TRBV5-1 and TRBJ1-2): KAGVTQTPRYLIKTRGQQVTLSCSPISGHRSVSWYQQTPGQGLQFLFEYFSETQRNKGNFPGRFSGRQFSNSRSEMNVSTLELGDSALYLCASSLDRAGGYTFGSGTRLTVV.

This chain links TRBV24-1 with TRBJ1-2; D remains unclear. Per the germline V gene, CDR1 is KGHDR and CDR2 is SFDVKD. V was cut by 6 bases and J by 4 bases, with 11 bases left in between. The CDR3 covers 13 residues. In DNA, the CDR3 is TGTGCCACCAGTACCGGTGGAGTCTATGGCTACACCTTC. This translates into CATSTGGVYGYTF.

This clone showed up many times. The chain joins TRBV7-9 to TRBJ1-2, with D possibly matching TRBD1 (5 bases). This CDR3 comprises 14 residues. Trimming took 6 bases from V and 5 from J, leaving 16 bases between them. The germline V gene has CDR1 SEHNR and CDR2 FQNEAQ (reference sequence). The CDR3 sequence: CASRQQGREYGYTF. In nucleotides, the CDR3 is TGTGCCAGCAGACAGCAGGGCAGGGAATATGGCTACACCTTC.

This CDR3 reads CASSPPTATNEKLFF. Here the CDR3 DNA reads TGTGCCAGCAGTCCGCCGACAGCGACTAATGAAAAACTGTTTTTT. This rearrangement joins TRBV28 to TRBJ1-4, with D possibly being TRBD1 (5 bases). Germline CDR1 and CDR2: MDHEN and SYDVKM. With 5 bases removed from V and 2 bases from J, the gap between germline ends came to 12 bases. The CDR3 consists of 15 residues.